The rows below give T cell receptor beta chains drawn from one sample of a study of blood T cell repertoires in COVID-19. Generated by immunoSEQ multiplex PCR, the TCRdb table keeps only in-frame clones and is missing some. Of 65,000 to 95,000 clones listed, around four fifths are singletons. Sequencing used peripheral blood. The receptors here all came from a man in his sixties with COVID-19, enrolled during active disease. The CDR3 runs from the conserved cysteine through the conserved F or W. The order of the fields is D gene, clone size, CDR3 length, V gene, J gene, CDR3 DNA, CDR3 protein. The D gene is left open where the match is weak. Size is omitted from some rows. Given values are once, few, many or a class for expanded clones.

D gene: TRBD1; clone size: NA; CDR3 length: 18; V gene: TRBV10-1; J gene: TRBJ1-5; CDR3 DNA: TGCGCCAGCAGTGAGTCGCAAGACCGGACAGGCCTGGTCGTGCCCCAGCATTTT; CDR3 protein: CASSESQDRTGLVVPQHF
D gene: TRBD2; clone size: NA; CDR3 length: 15; V gene: TRBV6-5; J gene: TRBJ2-7; CDR3 DNA: TGTGCCAGCAGTCCGACGGGAGGGGCTTCCTACGAGCAGTACTTC; CDR3 protein: CASSPTGGASYEQYF
D gene: NA; clone size: NA; CDR3 length: 13; V gene: TRBV11-1; J gene: TRBJ2-2; CDR3 DNA: TGTGCCAGCAGCATACAGGGAACCGGGGAGCTGTTTTTT; CDR3 protein: CASSIQGTGELFF
D gene: NA; clone size: NA; CDR3 length: 14; V gene: TRBV27; J gene: TRBJ1-2; CDR3 DNA: TGTGCCAGCAGTCCATTACAGGGTAACTATGGCTACACCTTC; CDR3 protein: CASSPLQGNYGYTF
D gene: NA; clone size: NA; CDR3 length: 13; V gene: TRBV7-2; J gene: TRBJ2-3; CDR3 DNA: TGTGCCAGCAGCTTTAGCGGCACAGATACGCAGTATTTT; CDR3 protein: CASSFSGTDTQYF
D gene: NA; clone size: NA; CDR3 length: 15; V gene: TRBV7-2; J gene: TRBJ1-3; CDR3 DNA: TGTGCCAGCAGCTTAAAGGGGTCTTCCGGAAACACCATATATTTT; CDR3 protein: CASSLKGSSGNTIYF
D gene: TRBD1; clone size: NA; CDR3 length: 17; V gene: TRBV3-1/TRBV3-2; J gene: TRBJ2-7; CDR3 DNA: TGTGCCAGCAGCCAAGTGGTAGGAAAGGGGGCCCTGGGGGAGCAGTACTTC; CDR3 protein: CASSQVVGKGALGEQYF
D gene: TRBD1; clone size: NA; CDR3 length: 14; V gene: TRBV5-4; J gene: TRBJ2-1; CDR3 DNA: TGTGCCAGCAGCCACCAACAGGGGAATGATGAGCAGTTCTTC; CDR3 protein: CASSHQQGNDEQFF
D gene: TRBD2; clone size: NA; CDR3 length: 16; V gene: TRBV6-6; J gene: TRBJ2-2; CDR3 DNA: TGTGCCAGCACCAACCCGACCGGGGGGGCCACCGGGGAGCTGTTTTTT; CDR3 protein: CASTNPTGGATGELFF
D gene: TRBD1; clone size: NA; CDR3 length: 15; V gene: TRBV3-1/TRBV3-2; J gene: TRBJ1-1; CDR3 DNA: TGTGCCAGCAGCCCCACGACAGGGAGATTCGCTGAAGCTTTCTTT; CDR3 protein: CASSPTTGRFAEAFF
D gene: TRBD2; clone size: NA; CDR3 length: 16; V gene: TRBV19; J gene: TRBJ2-2; CDR3 DNA: TGTGCCATCGAGAGCGGGAGGGCCAAAGGCACCGGGGAGCTGTTTTTT; CDR3 protein: CAIESGRAKGTGELFF
D gene: NA; clone size: once; CDR3 length: 12; V gene: TRBV19; J gene: TRBJ1-5; CDR3 DNA: TGTGCCAGTACCATAGGAGGCCAGCCCCAGCATTTT; CDR3 protein: CASTIGGQPQHF
D gene: TRBD1; clone size: NA; CDR3 length: 16; V gene: TRBV4-3; J gene: TRBJ1-6; CDR3 DNA: TGCGCCAGCAGCCAAATTCAGGGGGCTGGGAATTCACCCCTCCACTTT; CDR3 protein: CASSQIQGAGNSPLHF
D gene: TRBD2; clone size: NA; CDR3 length: 16; V gene: TRBV7-9; J gene: TRBJ2-1; CDR3 DNA: TGTGCCAGCAGCTTACGACTAGCGGGAAATTACAATGAGCAGTTCTTC; CDR3 protein: CASSLRLAGNYNEQFF
D gene: NA; clone size: NA; CDR3 length: 15; V gene: TRBV5-1; J gene: TRBJ1-1; CDR3 DNA: TGCGCCAGCAGCTCCTCCGGGACACTGAACACTGAAGCTTTCTTT; CDR3 protein: CASSSSGTLNTEAFF
D gene: NA; clone size: NA; CDR3 length: 14; V gene: TRBV7-3; J gene: TRBJ1-1; CDR3 DNA: TGTGCCAGCAGCTTAGACAGCTCGAACACTGAAGCTTTCTTT; CDR3 protein: CASSLDSSNTEAFF
D gene: TRBD1; clone size: NA; CDR3 length: 15; V gene: TRBV2; J gene: TRBJ1-5; CDR3 DNA: TGTGCCAGCAGCCTTGGACAGGGGGCGATTCAGCCCCAGCATTTT; CDR3 protein: CASSLGQGAIQPQHF
D gene: TRBD1; clone size: NA; CDR3 length: 17; V gene: TRBV5-1; J gene: TRBJ1-1; CDR3 DNA: TGCGCCAGCGCCTCTACCGGGACAGGGGCACCGAACACTGAAGCTTTCTTT; CDR3 protein: CASASTGTGAPNTEAFF
D gene: TRBD2; clone size: NA; CDR3 length: 16; V gene: TRBV9; J gene: TRBJ2-1; CDR3 DNA: TGTGCCAGCAGCGAGCGACTAGCGGGGACCTACAATGAGCAGTTCTTC; CDR3 protein: CASSERLAGTYNEQFF
D gene: TRBD1; clone size: once; CDR3 length: 15; V gene: TRBV6-1; J gene: TRBJ1-4; CDR3 DNA: TGTGCCAGCAGTGCGACAGGGGCGCAAGGTGAAAAACTGTTTTTT; CDR3 protein: CASSATGAQGEKLFF
D gene: NA; clone size: few; CDR3 length: 12; V gene: TRBV12-5; J gene: TRBJ1-5; CDR3 DNA: TGTGCTAGTGGTTCAGTAGCTCAGCCCCAGCATTTT; CDR3 protein: CASGSVAQPQHF
D gene: TRBD1; clone size: NA; CDR3 length: 14; V gene: TRBV2; J gene: TRBJ1-5; CDR3 DNA: TGTGCCAGCAGGGACAGGGACGGGAATCAGCCCCAGCATTTT; CDR3 protein: CASRDRDGNQPQHF
D gene: TRBD1; clone size: NA; CDR3 length: 13; V gene: TRBV29-1; J gene: TRBJ2-7; CDR3 DNA: TGCAGCGCCCTGGACAGGTTAACCTACGAGCAGTACTTC; CDR3 protein: CSALDRLTYEQYF
D gene: TRBD2; clone size: NA; CDR3 length: 19; V gene: TRBV11-3; J gene: TRBJ2-1; CDR3 DNA: TGTGCCAGCAGCGCAGGACTAGCGGGAGGGAAAAGCTCCTACAATGAGCAGTTCTTC; CDR3 protein: CASSAGLAGGKSSYNEQFF
D gene: TRBD2; clone size: NA; CDR3 length: 15; V gene: TRBV7-9; J gene: TRBJ2-2; CDR3 DNA: TGTGCCAGCAGCTCCGCGGGGGTGAACACCGGGGAGCTGTTTTTT; CDR3 protein: CASSSAGVNTGELFF
D gene: NA; clone size: NA; CDR3 length: 14; V gene: TRBV30; J gene: TRBJ1-4; CDR3 DNA: TGTGCCTGGAGTGCGGGAATAGGGAACGAAAAACTGTTTTTT; CDR3 protein: CAWSAGIGNEKLFF
D gene: NA; clone size: NA; CDR3 length: 13; V gene: TRBV27; J gene: TRBJ2-5; CDR3 DNA: TGTGCCAGCGGACTTTCTGCGCAAGAGACCCAGTACTTC; CDR3 protein: CASGLSAQETQYF
D gene: TRBD2; clone size: NA; CDR3 length: 13; V gene: TRBV30; J gene: TRBJ2-1; CDR3 DNA: TGTGCCTGGAGTGCGGGAGGGCCTAATGAGCAGTTCTTC; CDR3 protein: CAWSAGGPNEQFF
D gene: TRBD1; clone size: NA; CDR3 length: 14; V gene: TRBV18; J gene: TRBJ1-2; CDR3 DNA: TGTGCCAGCTCACCAGTGACAGGGGAATATGGCTACACCTTC; CDR3 protein: CASSPVTGEYGYTF